Following are 24 T cell receptor beta chains from one sample sequenced in a study of T cell changes during pregnancy in multiple sclerosis. Generated by immunoSEQ multiplex PCR, the TCRdb table keeps only in-frame clones and is missing some. The data show some 60,000 clones, roughly 90% seen once. The source material was peripheral blood, sampled before pregnancy. The receptors shown here come from a female donor with multiple sclerosis, enrolled in a pregnancy study.

The chain links TRBV6-5 to TRBJ1-5, with a tentative D call TRBD1 (6 bases). The V end lost 6 bases, the J end lost 5 bases, and 14 bases lay between the germline ends. This CDR3 has 14 residues. CDR1 and CDR2 (germline): MNHEY, SVGAGI. CDR3 protein: CASRVTGRDQPQHF. In DNA, the CDR3 is TGTGCCAGCAGGGTAACAGGGCGCGATCAGCCCCAGCATTTT.

The chain recombines TRBV7-2 with TRBJ1-2, with D perhaps TRBD1 (6 bases). Trimming shortened V by 5 bases and J by 7 bases, and 11 bases separated the two germline ends. The germline V gene has CDR1 SGHTA and CDR2 FQGNSA. CDR3 length: 12 amino acids. In nucleotides, the CDR3 is TGTGCCAGCAGCCCCGGGGGGCGTGGCTACACCTTC. Translation gives CASSPGGRGYTF. Complete variable domain (other parts from reference TRBV7-2 and TRBJ1-2): GAGVSQSPSNKVTEKGKDVELRCDPISGHTALYWYRQSLGQGLEFLIYFQGNSAPDKSGLPSDRFSAERTGGSVSTLTIQRTQQEDSAVYLCASSPGGRGYTFGSGTRLTVV.

The rearrangement links TRBV6-1 to TRBJ1-5, with D maybe TRBD1 (5 bases). CDR1 is MNHNS and CDR2 is SASEGT in the germline V gene. V lost 8 bases to trimming and J lost 2 bases, with 13 bases between them. CDR3 size: 14 residues. CDR3 loop: CASGRGGGNQPQHF. The CDR3 DNA reads TGTGCCAGCGGGAGGGGCGGGGGCAATCAGCCCCAGCATTTT.

This CDR3 reads CAISRVNSSYEQYF. The DNA for the CDR3 is TGTGCCATTTCCAGGGTAAATAGCTCCTACGAGCAGTACTTC. This chain joins TRBV10-3 and TRBJ2-7; D may be TRBD1 (5 bases). CDR3 length equals 14 residues. The V end was cut by 9 bases, the J end by 0 bases, with 15 bases between. Germline V CDR1 and CDR2: ENHRY, SYGVKD.

V usage is TRBV27 and J usage is TRBJ1-2, with TRBD1 as a possible D gene (5 bases). CDR3 length equals 16 residues. Germline assignment: CDR1 MNHEY and CDR2 SMNVEV (reference sequence). The V end lost 6 bases, the J end lost 4 bases, and 21 bases lay between the germline ends. The CDR3 reads CASSGGPGGLLYGYTF. CDR3 nucleotides: TGTGCCAGCAGCGGCGGGCCGGGGGGTCTACTCTATGGCTACACCTTC.

This chain joins TRBV5-6 and TRBJ1-6, with D uncertain. Germline CDR1 is SGHDT and CDR2 is YYEEEE. Trimming cost V 4 bases and J 0 bases, with 14 bases left between them. The CDR3 runs 17 residues. The CDR3: CASSPVPGHSYNSPLHF. CDR3 DNA sequence: TGTGCCAGCAGCCCGGTCCCCGGTCACTCCTATAATTCACCCCTCCACTTT.

This rearrangement joins TRBV5-4 to TRBJ2-3, with 11 bases that match TRBD2. The V gene end was trimmed by 0 bases and the J gene end by 0 bases; junction bases not matched to a gene: 6. CDR1 SGHNT and CDR2 YYREEE come from the germline V gene (reference sequence). The CDR3 is made up of 18 amino acids. CDR3 coding DNA: TGTGCCAGCAGCTTGGGCCCTAGCGGGGGGACCAGCACAGATACGCAGTATTTT. This gives the protein CASSLGPSGGTSTDTQYF. The entire variable domain, with the rest obtained from reference TRBV5-4 and TRBJ2-3, is as follows: ETGVTQSPTHLIKTRGQQVTLRCSSQSGHNTVSWYQQALGQGPQFIFQYYREEENGRGNFPPRFSGLQFPNYSSELNVNALELDDSALYLCASSLGPSGGTSTDTQYFGPGTRLTVL.

The J gene is TRBJ2-3, the V gene TRBV25-1; 8 bases align to TRBD1. The V and J ends lost 6 bases and 4 bases, in that order; junction bases with no gene match: 9. The CDR3 consists of 15 residues. Germline lookup yields CDR1 MGHDK and CDR2 SYGVNS. Here the CDR3 reads CASRIGQGRADTQYF. CDR3 coding DNA: TGTGCCAGCAGGATAGGACAGGGTCGGGCAGATACGCAGTATTTT.

The chain combines TRBV27 with TRBJ2-2; possible D gene TRBD1, 6 bases. V lost 3 bases to trimming and J lost 4 bases, with 12 bases between them. CDR3 size: 15 residues. Per the germline V gene, CDR1 is MNHEY and CDR2 is SMNVEV (reference sequence). The CDR3 spells CASSFHGQSTGELFF. The CDR3 nucleotides are TGTGCCAGCAGTTTTCACGGACAGTCCACCGGGGAGCTGTTTTTT.

The chain has TRBV6-5 and TRBJ2-7; 8 positions agree with TRBD1. This CDR3 spans 13 amino acids. Germline-derived CDR1 and CDR2 are MNHEY and SVGAGI. Unmatched junction bases numbered 8, after V lost 6 bases and J lost 7 bases. The CDR3 sequence is CASSLGQGTEQYF. As DNA, the CDR3 is TGTGCCAGCAGCCTAGGACAGGGTACTGAGCAGTACTTC.

The V gene is TRBV19, the J gene TRBJ1-5; D is unresolved. V dropped 7 bases and J dropped 5 bases, with 15 bases sitting between them. Looked up from germline, CDR1 is LNHDA and CDR2 is SQIVND (reference sequence). The CDR3 sequence is 14 residues long. CDR3 residues: CASTRGNRDQPQHF. The CDR3 DNA reads TGTGCCAGTACCCGGGGTAATAGGGATCAGCCCCAGCATTTT. The full variable domain, completed using reference TRBV19 and TRBJ1-5, is DGGITQSPKYLFRKEGQNVTLSCEQNLNHDAMYWYRQDPGQGLRLIYYSQIVNDFQKGDIAEGYSVSREKKESFPLTVTSAQKNPTAFYLCASTRGNRDQPQHFGDGTRLSIL.

V and J are TRBV2 and TRBJ1-1; possible D gene TRBD1, 6 bases. Deletions cut 4 bases from V and 4 bases from J, with 19 bases between. This CDR3 has 16 amino acids. The germline V gene encodes CDR1 SNHLY and CDR2 FYNNEI. The CDR3 spells CASSAGHSTGGTEAFF. CDR3 nucleotides: TGTGCCAGCAGTGCGGGACACTCAACTGGGGGCACTGAAGCTTTCTTT.

The V call is TRBV5-6, the J call TRBJ1-1, with D unclear. CDR1 is SGHDT and CDR2 is YYEEEE in the germline V gene. Trimming cost V 0 bases and J 6 bases, with 18 bases left between them. The CDR3 totals 16 residues. The CDR3 here is CASSLAGREGFSEAFF. CDR3 in DNA: TGTGCCAGCAGCTTGGCCGGGAGGGAGGGATTTTCTGAAGCTTTCTTT.

The chain links TRBV2 to TRBJ1-5, with 10 bases fitting TRBD1. The CDR3 has 16 amino acids. CDR1 is SNHLY, CDR2 FYNNEI, per germline. The V segment lost 6 bases and the J segment 5 bases; nucleotides outside the gene matches: 10. The CDR3 DNA reads as TGTGCCAGCAGCCGCCCCGGGACAGGGGACGATCAGCCCCAGCATTTT. It is translated as CASSRPGTGDDQPQHF.

This rearrangement joins TRBV18 to TRBJ1-6; D is unresolved. Germline V lookup: CDR1 KGHSH, CDR2 LQKENI. Between the trimmed V and J ends, which lost 5 bases and 3 bases, there was a span of 8 bases. The CDR3 contains 14 residues. CDR3 DNA: TGTGCCAGCTCAGGGCTGAGCTATAATTCACCCCTCCACTTT. This codes for CASSGLSYNSPLHF.

The J gene is TRBJ2-7, the V gene TRBV7-7, with 7 bases identical to TRBD1. V was pared by 5 bases and J by 2 bases, with 3 bases of the junction left unmatched. The CDR3 totals 13 residues. Germline CDR1 and CDR2: SSHAT and FNYEAQ (reference sequence). The CDR3 loop is CASSKGQTYEQYF. The CDR3 DNA reads TGTGCCAGCAGCAAGGGACAGACCTACGAGCAGTACTTC.

This clone occurred once. The chain couples TRBV5-1 to TRBJ2-4; 14 nucleotides agree with TRBD2. The CDR3 extends over 19 amino acids. Germline V lookup: CDR1 SGHRS, CDR2 YFSETQ. J was trimmed by 0 bases and V by 2 bases; bases with no gene match: 7. The DNA of the CDR3 is TGCGCCAGCAGCTTAACGACTAGCGGGGGGGAAAAAGCCAAAAACATTCAGTACTTC. Translated: CASSLTTSGGEKAKNIQYF.

The rearrangement joins TRBV7-8 to TRBJ1-3; possibly TRBD1 for D (6 bases). The V end lost 6 bases, the J end lost 1 base, and 22 bases lay between the germline ends. The CDR3 totals 18 residues. The germline V gene has CDR1 SGHVS and CDR2 FQNEAQ. As DNA, the CDR3 is TGTGCCAGCAGACCTTCCGGGGGGGCCCGAGCATCTGGAAACACCATATATTTT. Protein product: CASRPSGGARASGNTIYF.

V usage is TRBV7-9 and J usage is TRBJ1-5; no reliable D call. V was clipped by 0 bases and J by 5 bases, with 8 bases between them. CDR1 is SEHNR and CDR2 is FQNEAQ in the germline V gene (reference sequence). This CDR3 has 14 residues. CDR3 sequence reads: CASSLARPDQPQHF. DNA of the CDR3: TGTGCCAGCAGCTTAGCCAGGCCAGATCAGCCCCAGCATTTT.

This chain uses TRBV5-1 with TRBJ2-5; a possible D gene is TRBD1 (6 bases). Trimming left V 4 bases short and J 0 bases short, with 13 bases between. This CDR3 comprises 15 residues. Germline-derived CDR1 and CDR2 are SGHRS and YFSETQ. For the CDR3, the DNA is TGCGCCAGCAGCCAGGGGTCCCCGTACCAAGAGACCCAGTACTTC. It encodes CASSQGSPYQETQYF. The whole variable domain, remainder taken from reference TRBV5-1 and TRBJ2-5, is KAGVTQTPRYLIKTRGQQVTLSCSPISGHRSVSWYQQTPGQGLQFLFEYFSETQRNKGNFPGRFSGRQFSNSRSEMNVSTLELGDSALYLCASSQGSPYQETQYFGPGTRLLVL.

This chain links TRBV9 with TRBJ2-3, with 8 bases matching TRBD2. Germline lookup yields CDR1 SGDLS and CDR2 YYNGEE. V lost 4 bases to trimming and J lost 2 bases; unmatched junction nucleotides: 6. The CDR3 has 15 residues. CDR3 DNA: TGTGCCAGCAGCCCACTAGCGGTGGTCACAGATACGCAGTATTTT. As protein: CASSPLAVVTDTQYF.

The CDR3 spells CASSVEGQGSNEQYF. CDR3 bases: TGTGCCAGCAGCGTAGAGGGGCAGGGTTCCAACGAGCAGTACTTC. The chain uses TRBV9 and TRBJ2-7, with a tentative D call TRBD1 (5 bases). The CDR3 is made up of 15 amino acids. With 0 bases removed from V and 5 bases from J, the gap between germline ends came to 15 bases. The germline V gene encodes CDR1 SGDLS and CDR2 YYNGEE.

V usage is TRBV6-4 and J usage is TRBJ2-1; 9 nucleotides line up with TRBD2. Germline-derived CDR1 and CDR2 are MRHNA and SNTAGT. V shed 3 bases, J shed 6 bases, and the junction held 9 bases outside the gene matches. The CDR3 loop spans 16 amino acids. The CDR3 sequence: CASSERAGGPTNEQFF. In DNA form, the CDR3 reads TGTGCCAGCAGTGAACGAGCGGGGGGTCCGACCAATGAGCAGTTCTTC.

This chain joins TRBV6-6 and TRBJ2-1; the D gene is possibly TRBD2 (7 bases). In germline, CDR1 is MNHNY, CDR2 SVGAGI (reference sequence). The V gene lost 6 bases and the J gene lost 9 bases, with 18 bases spanning the gap. The CDR3 runs 14 residues. Written as DNA, the CDR3 is TGTGCCAGCAGCGACGGGGGGCGCCCCATTGAGCAGTTCTTC. Its protein product is CASSDGGRPIEQFF.